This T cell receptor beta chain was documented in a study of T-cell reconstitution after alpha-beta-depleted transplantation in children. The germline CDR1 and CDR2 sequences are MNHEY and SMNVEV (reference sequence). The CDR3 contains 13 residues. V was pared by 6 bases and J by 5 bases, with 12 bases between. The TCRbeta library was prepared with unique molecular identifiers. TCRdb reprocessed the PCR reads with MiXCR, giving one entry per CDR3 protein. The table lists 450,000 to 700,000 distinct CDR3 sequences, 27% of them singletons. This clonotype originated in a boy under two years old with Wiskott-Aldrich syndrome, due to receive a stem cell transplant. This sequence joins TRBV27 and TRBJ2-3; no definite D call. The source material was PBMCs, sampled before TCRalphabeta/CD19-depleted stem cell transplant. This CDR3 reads CASRGLVGDTQYF. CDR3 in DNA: TGTGCCAGCAGGGGGTTGGTTGGAGATACGCAGTATTTT.